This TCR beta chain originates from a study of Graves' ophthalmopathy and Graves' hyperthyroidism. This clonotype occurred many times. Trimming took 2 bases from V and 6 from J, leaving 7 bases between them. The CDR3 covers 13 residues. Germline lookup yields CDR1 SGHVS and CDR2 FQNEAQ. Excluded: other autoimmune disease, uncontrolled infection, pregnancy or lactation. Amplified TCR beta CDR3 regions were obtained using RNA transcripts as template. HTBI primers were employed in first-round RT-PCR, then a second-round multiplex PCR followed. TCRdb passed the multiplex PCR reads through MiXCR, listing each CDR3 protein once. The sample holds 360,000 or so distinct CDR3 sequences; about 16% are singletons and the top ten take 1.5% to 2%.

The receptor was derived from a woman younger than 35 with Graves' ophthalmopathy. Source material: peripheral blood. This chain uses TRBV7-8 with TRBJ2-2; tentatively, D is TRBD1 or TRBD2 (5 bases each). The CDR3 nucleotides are TGTGCCAGCAGCTTAAGGGACGCCGGGGAGCTGTTTTTT. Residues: CASSLRDAGELFF.